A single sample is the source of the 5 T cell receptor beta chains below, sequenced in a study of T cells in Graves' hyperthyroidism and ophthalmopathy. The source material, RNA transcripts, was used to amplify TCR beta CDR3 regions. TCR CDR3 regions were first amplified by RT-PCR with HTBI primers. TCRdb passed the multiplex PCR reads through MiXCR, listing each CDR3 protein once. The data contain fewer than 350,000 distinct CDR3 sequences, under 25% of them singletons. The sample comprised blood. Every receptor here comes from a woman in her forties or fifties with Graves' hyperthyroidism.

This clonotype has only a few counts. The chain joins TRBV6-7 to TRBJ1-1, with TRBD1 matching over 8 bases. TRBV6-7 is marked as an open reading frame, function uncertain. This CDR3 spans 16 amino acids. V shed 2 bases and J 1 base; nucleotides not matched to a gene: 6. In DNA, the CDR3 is TGTGCCAGCAGTTACATTAACAGGGGGGCGAACACTGAAGCTTTCTTT. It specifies CASSYINRGANTEAFF.

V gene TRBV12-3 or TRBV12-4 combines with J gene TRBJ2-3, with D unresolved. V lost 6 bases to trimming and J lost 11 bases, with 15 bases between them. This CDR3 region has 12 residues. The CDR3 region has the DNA TGTGCCAGCAGCCCAATAGAAGGCATGCAGTATTTT. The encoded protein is CASSPIEGMQYF.

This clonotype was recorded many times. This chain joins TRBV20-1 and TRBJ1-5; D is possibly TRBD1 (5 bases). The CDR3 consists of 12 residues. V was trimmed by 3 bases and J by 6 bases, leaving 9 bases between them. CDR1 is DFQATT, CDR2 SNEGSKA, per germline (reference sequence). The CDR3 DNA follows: TGCAGTGCTAGGGGGGGTTTTCAGCCCCAGCATTTT. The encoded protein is CSARGGFQPQHF.

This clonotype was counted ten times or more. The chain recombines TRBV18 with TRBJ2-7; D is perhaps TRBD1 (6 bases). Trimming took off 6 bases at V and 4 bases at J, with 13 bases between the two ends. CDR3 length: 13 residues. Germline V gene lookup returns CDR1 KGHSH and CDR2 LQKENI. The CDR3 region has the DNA TGTGCCAGCTCTCTTCAGGGGATGTACGAGCAGTACTTC. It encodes CASSLQGMYEQYF.

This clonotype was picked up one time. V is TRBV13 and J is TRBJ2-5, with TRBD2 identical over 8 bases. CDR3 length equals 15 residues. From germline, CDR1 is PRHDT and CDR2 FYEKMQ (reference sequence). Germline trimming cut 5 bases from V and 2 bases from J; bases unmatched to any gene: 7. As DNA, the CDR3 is TGTGCCAGCAGCCCAAGGACTAGCACACAAGAGACCCAGTACTTC. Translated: CASSPRTSTQETQYF.